Each of the 19 T cell receptor beta chains below was sequenced from the same sample in a study of response to subunit inactivated influenza vaccine. TCRdb reprocessed the RT-PCR reads via MiXCR and lists one record per CDR3 protein. The table lists some 850,000 distinct CDR3 sequences, 18% of them singletons. The sample in question was PBMCs from blood, obtained approximately 5 days after vaccination. All receptors come from a man aged 50 to 60 who received an inactivated influenza vaccine.

This clonotype was picked up one time. The rearrangement joins TRBV24-1 to TRBJ2-1, with 8 bases aligning to TRBD2. CDR3 length: 15 residues. V lost 4 bases to trimming and J lost 3 bases; unmatched junction nucleotides: 4. The V gene's germline CDR1 is KGHDR and CDR2 SFDVKD. In DNA form, the CDR3 reads TGTGCCACCAGTGAGGCGGGAGGCTACTACAATGAGCAGTTCTTC. Encoded protein: CATSEAGGYYNEQFF.

This clonotype occurred a few times. The chain uses TRBV20-1 and TRBJ2-3; D possibly matches TRBD1 or TRBD2 (5 bases each). The germline CDR1 and CDR2 sequences are DFQATT and SNEGSKA (reference sequence). Between the trimmed V and J ends, which lost 5 bases and 3 bases, there was a span of 12 bases. The CDR3 covers 13 residues. The DNA for the CDR3 is TGCAGTGCTGGGGGTGGGGGAACAGATACGCAGTATTTT. Translated: CSAGGGGTDTQYF.

The chain employs TRBV20-1 and TRBJ2-2; possible D gene TRBD2, 6 bases. CDR1 and CDR2 (germline): DFQATT, SNEGSKA (reference sequence). The CDR3 is 13 amino acids. V was trimmed by 6 bases and J by 7 bases, leaving 15 bases between them. In DNA, the CDR3 is TGCAGTGCGGAGGGCCTTAGGGGCGGGGAGCTGTTTTTT. This gives the protein CSAEGLRGGELFF.

The V and J genes are TRBV29-1 and TRBJ2-7; no clear D gene. The CDR3 length is 13 residues. The V end was cut by 5 bases, the J end by 5 bases, with 16 bases between. Germline CDR1 and CDR2: SQVTM and ANQGSEA. In nucleotides, the CDR3 is TGCAGCGTTCTGGCGACCCCCATGGACGAGCAGTACTTC. Translating it yields CSVLATPMDEQYF.

This clonotype was picked up a small number of times. This sequence joins TRBV5-1 and TRBJ2-3; D might be TRBD1 (5 bases). Germline lookup yields CDR1 SGHRS and CDR2 YFSETQ. The CDR3 loop spans 16 amino acids. V dropped 4 bases and J dropped 6 bases, with 21 bases sitting between them. The CDR3 sequence is CASSTEYRLRMDTQYF. The DNA for the CDR3 is TGCGCCAGCAGCACTGAGTACAGGCTCCGCATGGATACGCAGTATTTT. The whole variable domain, remainder taken from reference TRBV5-1 and TRBJ2-3, is KAGVTQTPRYLIKTRGQQVTLSCSPISGHRSVSWYQQTPGQGLQFLFEYFSETQRNKGNFPGRFSGRQFSNSRSEMNVSTLELGDSALYLCASSTEYRLRMDTQYFGPGTRLTVL.

There are a few counts of this clonotype. V and J are TRBV10-3 and TRBJ2-5; D might be TRBD1 (5 bases). The CDR3 consists of 13 residues. V lost 4 bases to trimming and J lost 2 bases, with 8 bases between them. CDR1 and CDR2 (germline): ENHRY, SYGVKD. The CDR3 is CAISGQLQETQYF. The CDR3 nucleotides are TGTGCCATCAGTGGACAGTTACAAGAGACCCAGTACTTC.

The genes are TRBV5-6 and TRBJ2-1; D is undetermined. CDR1 is SGHDT, CDR2 YYEEEE, per germline. Trimming removed 0 bases at V and 8 bases at J, with 18 bases between. The CDR3 contains 16 residues. The CDR3 protein is CASSLGQNFLTDEQFF. As DNA, the CDR3 is TGTGCCAGCAGCTTGGGTCAGAATTTCCTTACCGATGAGCAGTTCTTC.

There are a few counts of this clonotype. The rearrangement joins TRBV10-1 to TRBJ1-1, with D possibly TRBD1 on 5 matching bases. Germline CDR1 reads WNHNN; CDR2 reads SYGVQD (reference sequence). This CDR3 has 12 amino acids. Trimming stripped 2 bases from V and 11 bases from J, with 12 bases between. This chain's CDR3 is CASSEVFGAAFF. CDR3 nucleotides: TGCGCCAGCAGTGAGGTATTCGGGGCGGCTTTCTTT.

This clonotype was picked up a small number of times. V and J are TRBV20-1 and TRBJ2-1, with unresolved D. The CDR3 contains 14 residues. Germline CDR1 is DFQATT and CDR2 is SNEGSKA (reference sequence). V gave up 0 bases and J gave up 6 bases, with 12 bases separating them. The CDR3 loop is CSARDVRAVNEQFF. Here the CDR3 DNA reads TGCAGTGCTAGAGATGTTAGGGCGGTCAATGAGCAGTTCTTC.

The chain links TRBV20-1 to TRBJ2-3; TRBD2 might be the D (5 bases). CDR1 is DFQATT, CDR2 SNEGSKA, per germline (reference sequence). This CDR3 is 15 amino acids long. Deletions cut 0 bases from V and 2 bases from J, with 12 bases between. Written as DNA, the CDR3 is TGCAGTGCTAGAGATGAACGGGGTTCCACAGATACGCAGTATTTT. Its protein product is CSARDERGSTDTQYF.

This clonotype was observed a handful of times. This chain uses TRBV6-5 with TRBJ1-4, with 9 bases aligning to TRBD1. CDR3 length equals 14 residues. Germline CDR1 is MNHEY and CDR2 is SVGAGI. The ends lost 6 bases at V and 5 bases at J; junction bases unmatched: 4. The CDR3 spells CASRLGTGNEKLFF. In DNA form, the CDR3 reads TGTGCCAGCAGACTCGGGACAGGGAATGAAAAACTGTTTTTT.

This clonotype was detected a few times. The V call is TRBV7-8, the J call TRBJ2-7, with TRBD2 matching over 9 bases. The CDR3 is 12 amino acids. In germline, CDR1 is SGHVS, CDR2 FQNEAQ. Unmatched junction bases numbered 4, after V lost 8 bases and J lost 5 bases. The CDR3 region is CASGQREDEQYF. CDR3 in DNA: TGTGCCAGCGGTCAGCGGGAGGACGAGCAGTACTTC.

This clonotype was detected only a few times. This chain links TRBV7-2 with TRBJ2-1; no clear D gene. The CDR3 contains 13 residues. In germline, CDR1 is SGHTA, CDR2 FQGNSA. V was clipped by 3 bases and J by 7 bases, with 10 bases between them. The CDR3 DNA is TGTGCCAGCAGCTTCAGCCCAACAAATGAGCAGTTCTTC. Amino acid sequence: CASSFSPTNEQFF.

This clonotype showed up just a few times. The chain links TRBV29-1 to TRBJ2-1; TRBD2 agrees at 10 bases. The CDR3 totals 15 residues. The V gene's germline CDR1 is SQVTM and CDR2 ANQGSEA. Trimming at V came to 3 bases and at J to 11 bases, leaving 13 bases not matched to a gene. The CDR3 here is CSVELRLAGVHQQFF. CDR3 nucleotide sequence: TGCAGCGTTGAGTTGAGGCTAGCGGGAGTTCACCAGCAGTTCTTC.

V is TRBV15 and J is TRBJ2-3; 9 bases are shared with TRBD2. V trimming: 2 bases; J trimming: 2 bases; junction bases outside the gene matches: 2. Germline V CDR1 and CDR2: LNHNV, YYDKDF (reference sequence). The CDR3 is 15 residues long. CDR3 in DNA: TGTGCCACCAGCAGACTAGCGGGGATCACAGATACGCAGTATTTT. The encoded protein is CATSRLAGITDTQYF.

The rearrangement links TRBV5-1 to TRBJ1-2; 7 nucleotides match TRBD1. V gave up 4 bases and J gave up 5 bases; unmatched junction bases: 8. This CDR3 region has 14 residues. Germline CDR1 is SGHRS and CDR2 is YFSETQ. The CDR3 protein is CASSVEGQQYGYTF. The CDR3 DNA reads TGCGCCAGCAGCGTAGAGGGACAGCAATATGGCTACACCTTC.

This clonotype was found a few times. The chain has TRBV7-9 and TRBJ2-7; TRBD1 matches 7 bases. Germline V gene lookup returns CDR1 SEHNR and CDR2 FQNEAQ (reference sequence). The CDR3 spans 15 residues. The junction had 10 bases not matched to a gene; V was cut back by 2 bases and J by 6 bases. CDR3 coding DNA: TGTGCCAGCAGCTTACTTGTGGGTACAGGGGTCGAGCAGTACTTC. This translates into CASSLLVGTGVEQYF.

This clonotype was counted ten times or more. The genes are TRBV12-3 or TRBV12-4 and TRBJ1-3; D is unclear. This CDR3 region has 13 residues. The V and J ends lost 6 bases and 8 bases respectively, with 14 bases between them. The CDR3 nucleotides are TGTGCCAGCAGGAGGGTACCCGGGGACACCATATATTTT. It translates to CASRRVPGDTIYF.

This chain joins TRBV5-6 and TRBJ1-1; TRBD1 matches at 8 bases. V gave up 1 base and J gave up 4 bases; unmatched junction bases: 15. CDR3 length: 18 amino acids. Germline V gene lookup returns CDR1 SGHDT and CDR2 YYEEEE. As DNA, the CDR3 is TGTGCCAGCAGCTTGACAGGACAGGGAAAAAGGGTGGGCACTGAAGCTTTCTTT. Amino acids: CASSLTGQGKRVGTEAFF.